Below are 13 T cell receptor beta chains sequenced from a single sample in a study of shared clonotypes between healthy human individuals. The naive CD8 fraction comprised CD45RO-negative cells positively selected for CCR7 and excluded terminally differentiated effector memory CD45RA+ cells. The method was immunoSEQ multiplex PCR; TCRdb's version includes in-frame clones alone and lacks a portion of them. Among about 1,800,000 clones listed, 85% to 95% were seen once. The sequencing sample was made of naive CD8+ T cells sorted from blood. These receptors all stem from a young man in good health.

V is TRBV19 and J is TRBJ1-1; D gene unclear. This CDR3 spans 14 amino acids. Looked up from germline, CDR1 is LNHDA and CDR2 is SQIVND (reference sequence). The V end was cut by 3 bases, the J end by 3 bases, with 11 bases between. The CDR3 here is CASSIWVTDTEAFF. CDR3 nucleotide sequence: TGTGCCAGTAGTATCTGGGTGACGGACACTGAAGCTTTCTTT. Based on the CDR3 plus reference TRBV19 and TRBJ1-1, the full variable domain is DGGITQSPKYLFRKEGQNVTLSCEQNLNHDAMYWYRQDPGQGLRLIYYSQIVNDFQKGDIAEGYSVSREKKESFPLTVTSAQKNPTAFYLCASSIWVTDTEAFFGQGTRLTVV.

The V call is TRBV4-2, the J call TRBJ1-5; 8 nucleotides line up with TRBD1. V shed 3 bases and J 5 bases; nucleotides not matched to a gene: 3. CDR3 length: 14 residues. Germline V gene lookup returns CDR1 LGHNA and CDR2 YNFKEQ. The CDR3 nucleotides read TGTGCCAGCAGCCACAGGGGGCGCGATCAGCCCCAGCATTTT. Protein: CASSHRGRDQPQHF.

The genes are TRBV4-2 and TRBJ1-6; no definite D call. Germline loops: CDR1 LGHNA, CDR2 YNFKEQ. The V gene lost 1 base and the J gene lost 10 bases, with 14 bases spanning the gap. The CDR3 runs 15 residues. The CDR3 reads CASSQAEGFGSPLHF. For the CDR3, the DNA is TGTGCCAGCAGCCAAGCTGAGGGTTTCGGATCACCCCTCCACTTT.

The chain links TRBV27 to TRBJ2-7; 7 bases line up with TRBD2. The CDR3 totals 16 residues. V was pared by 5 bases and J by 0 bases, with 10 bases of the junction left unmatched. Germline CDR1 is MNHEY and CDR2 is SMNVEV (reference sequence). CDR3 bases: TGTGCCAGCAGTCCATCTAGCGGAGCCGCCTCCTACGAGCAGTACTTC. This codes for CASSPSSGAASYEQYF.

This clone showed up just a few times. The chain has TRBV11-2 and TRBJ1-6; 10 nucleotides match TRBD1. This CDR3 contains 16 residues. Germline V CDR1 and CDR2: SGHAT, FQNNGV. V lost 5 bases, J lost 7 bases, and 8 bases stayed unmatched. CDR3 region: CASSPGQGMGNSPLHF. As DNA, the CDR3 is TGTGCCAGCAGCCCGGGACAGGGGATGGGGAATTCACCCCTCCACTTT.

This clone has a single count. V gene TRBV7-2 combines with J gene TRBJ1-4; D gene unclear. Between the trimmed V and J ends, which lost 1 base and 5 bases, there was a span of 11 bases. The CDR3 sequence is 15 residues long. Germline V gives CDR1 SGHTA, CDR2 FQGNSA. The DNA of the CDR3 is TGTGCCAGCAGCTTAGGCAGTCAGGAGAATGAAAAACTGTTTTTT. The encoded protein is CASSLGSQENEKLFF.

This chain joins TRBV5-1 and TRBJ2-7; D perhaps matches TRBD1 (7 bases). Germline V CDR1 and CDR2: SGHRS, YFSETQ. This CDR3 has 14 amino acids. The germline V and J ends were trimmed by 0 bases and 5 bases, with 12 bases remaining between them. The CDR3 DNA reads TGCGCCAGCAGCTTGGGGCAGGGGGGCCACGAGCAGTACTTC. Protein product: CASSLGQGGHEQYF. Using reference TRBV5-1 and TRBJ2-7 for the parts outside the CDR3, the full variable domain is KAGVTQTPRYLIKTRGQQVTLSCSPISGHRSVSWYQQTPGQGLQFLFEYFSETQRNKGNFPGRFSGRQFSNSRSEMNVSTLELGDSALYLCASSLGQGGHEQYFGPGTRLTVT.

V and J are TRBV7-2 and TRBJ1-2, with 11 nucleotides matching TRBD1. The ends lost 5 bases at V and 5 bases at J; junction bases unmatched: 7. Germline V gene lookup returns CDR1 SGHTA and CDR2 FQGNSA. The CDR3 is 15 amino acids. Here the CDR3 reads CASSPGQGAWYGYTF. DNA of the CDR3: TGTGCCAGCAGCCCAGGACAGGGGGCATGGTATGGCTACACCTTC.

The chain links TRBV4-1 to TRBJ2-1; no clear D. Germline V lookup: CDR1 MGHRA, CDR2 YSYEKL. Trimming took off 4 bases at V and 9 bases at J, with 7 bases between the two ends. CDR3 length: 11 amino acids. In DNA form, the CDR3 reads TGCGCCAGCAGCCGTTCAAGTGAGCAGTTCTTC. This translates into CASSRSSEQFF.

The CDR3 reads CASSLPGDMYF. In DNA form, the CDR3 reads TGTGCCAGCAGCTTACCGGGGGACATGTACTTC. The chain has TRBV7-9 and TRBJ2-7, with D perhaps TRBD1 or TRBD2 (6 bases each). This CDR3 region has 11 residues. Germline V lookup: CDR1 SEHNR, CDR2 FQNEAQ (reference sequence). Trimming took off 2 bases at V and 12 bases at J, with 11 bases between the two ends.

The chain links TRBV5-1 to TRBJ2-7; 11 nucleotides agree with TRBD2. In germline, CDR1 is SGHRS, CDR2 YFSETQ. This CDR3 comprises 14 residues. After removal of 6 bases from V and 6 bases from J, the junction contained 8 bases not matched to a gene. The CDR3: CASTLTSGGGEQYF. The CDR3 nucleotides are TGCGCCAGCACGCTCACTAGCGGGGGTGGCGAGCAGTACTTC.

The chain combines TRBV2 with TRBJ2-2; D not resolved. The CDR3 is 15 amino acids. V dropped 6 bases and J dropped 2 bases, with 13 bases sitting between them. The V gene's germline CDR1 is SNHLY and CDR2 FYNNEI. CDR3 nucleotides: TGTGCCAGCAGGGCGGAAGGTCATAACACCGGGGAGCTGTTTTTT. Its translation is CASRAEGHNTGELFF.

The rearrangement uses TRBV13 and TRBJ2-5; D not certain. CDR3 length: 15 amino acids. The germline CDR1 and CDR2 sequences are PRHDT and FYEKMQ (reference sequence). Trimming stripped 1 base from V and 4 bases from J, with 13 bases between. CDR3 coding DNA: TGTGCCAGCAGCTTAGCGGGCGGATTCGGAGAGACCCAGTACTTC. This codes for CASSLAGGFGETQYF.